Below are 21 T cell receptor beta chains sequenced from a single sample in a study of CD8 T cells in Susac syndrome (dated by TCRdb to the late 2010s). Libraries were made using the immunoSEQ multiplex PCR assay. RNA was extracted using the RNeasy kit, and about 0.5 to 1 microgram was reverse transcribed with random hexamers. TCRdb ran its own pipeline on the public reads, namely fastp trimming at Q25 and MiXCR clone calling, and kept in-frame beta chains. Rows are unified per CDR3 protein, each entry keeping the most common DNA and genes. For this sample there are 150,000 to 200,000 distinct CDR3 sequences; roughly 91% appear just once. The top ten clones comprise roughly 0.087% of the sample. Sequencing was carried out using CD4+ T cells from PBMCs. The receptor set was obtained from a human donor with Susac syndrome.

This clonotype occurred once. The chain links TRBV3-1 to TRBJ2-1; TRBD2 aligns across 10 bases. This CDR3 is 18 amino acids long. Germline trimming cut 1 base from V and 1 base from J; bases unmatched to any gene: 7. Germline loops: CDR1 LGHDT, CDR2 YNNKEL (reference sequence). The CDR3 reads CASSQVSSGSRSYNEQFF. DNA of the CDR3: TGTGCCAGCAGCCAAGTTTCTAGCGGGAGCAGGTCCTACAATGAGCAGTTCTTC.

This clonotype has just one count. This chain uses TRBV15 with TRBJ2-3; 10 bases map to TRBD2. Germline V CDR1 and CDR2: LNHNV, YYDKDF (reference sequence). The CDR3 has 20 amino acids. Trimming at V came to 2 bases and at J to 3 bases, leaving 17 bases not matched to a gene. The CDR3 DNA reads TGTGCCACCAGCAGACCGGTTGGACTAGCGGACCCCGTTCGGACAGATACGCAGTATTTT. Translating it yields CATSRPVGLADPVRTDTQYF.

The V and J genes are TRBV19 and TRBJ1-3; D is undetermined. Per germline, CDR1 LNHDA and CDR2 SQIVND (reference sequence). Trimming removed 9 bases at V and 4 bases at J, with 7 bases between. The CDR3 has 11 residues. This chain's CDR3 is CASKSGNTIYF. The CDR3 nucleotides are TGTGCCAGCAAATCGGGAAACACCATATATTTT.

CDR3 protein: CAIRGLAGGKNEQFF. CDR3 DNA sequence: TGTGCCATCAGGGGACTAGCGGGAGGGAAAAATGAGCAGTTCTTC. This chain joins TRBV10-3 and TRBJ2-1; 16 bases map to TRBD2. In germline, CDR1 is ENHRY, CDR2 SYGVKD. The CDR3 has 15 amino acids. V shed 6 bases, J shed 7 bases, and the junction held 3 bases outside the gene matches.

The CDR3 spells CASSLVGPGSDEQYF. The CDR3 nucleotides read TGTGCCAGCAGCTTAGTAGGCCCAGGTAGCGACGAGCAGTACTTC. This rearrangement joins TRBV7-2 to TRBJ2-7; TRBD2 might be the D (5 bases). The CDR3 extends over 15 amino acids. Germline CDR1 and CDR2: SGHTA and FQGNSA. V shed 1 base and J shed 5 bases, with 15 bases lying between them.

This rearrangement joins TRBV20-1 to TRBJ1-2; possibly TRBD1 for D (5 bases). CDR1 DFQATT and CDR2 SNEGSKA come from the germline V gene (reference sequence). Trimming removed 6 bases at V and 2 bases at J, with 13 bases between. This CDR3 region has 13 residues. The CDR3 nucleotides read TGCAGTGCCGGACAATCACTAAACTATGGCTACACCTTC. Protein product: CSAGQSLNYGYTF.

V usage is TRBV28 and J usage is TRBJ2-1; no clear D gene. This CDR3 region has 11 residues. Per germline, CDR1 MDHEN and CDR2 SYDVKM. Between the trimmed V and J ends, which lost 7 bases and 7 bases, there was a span of 8 bases. The CDR3 reads CASNKQNEQFF. Here the CDR3 DNA reads TGTGCCAGCAACAAGCAGAATGAGCAGTTCTTC. Together with reference TRBV28 and TRBJ2-1, the CDR3 gives the full variable domain: DVKVTQSSRYLVKRTGEKVFLECVQDMDHENMFWYRQDPGLGLRLIYFSYDVKMKEKGDIPEGYSVSREKKERFSLILESASTNQTSMYLCASNKQNEQFFGPGTRLTVL.

This clonotype was observed a handful of times. The chain carries TRBV5-6 and TRBJ2-4; TRBD2 matches 8 bases. The CDR3 is 13 residues long. V trimming: 5 bases; J trimming: 9 bases; junction bases outside the gene matches: 7. Germline loops: CDR1 SGHDT, CDR2 YYEEEE. The CDR3 nucleotides are TGTGCCAGCAGTTGGAGCGGGGGAAGCATTCAGTACTTC. It is translated as CASSWSGGSIQYF.

V usage is TRBV2 and J usage is TRBJ2-5; a weak D match, TRBD2 (6 bases). Germline CDR1 reads SNHLY; CDR2 reads FYNNEI. The V gene lost 6 bases and the J gene lost 1 base, with 24 bases spanning the gap. The CDR3 is made up of 18 amino acids. DNA for the CDR3: TGTGCCAGCAGATTTGGGGTGCGATCGGCGGGGCGCCAAGAGACCCAGTACTTC. Translated, it gives CASRFGVRSAGRQETQYF.

V is TRBV11-3 and J is TRBJ2-3; D remains ambiguous. Germline V lookup: CDR1 SGHNT, CDR2 YENEEA. The CDR3 consists of 13 residues. V was cut by 2 bases and J by 6 bases, with 9 bases left in between. The CDR3 here is CASSLSRTDTQYF. The CDR3 coding sequence is TGTGCCAGCAGCTTAAGCCGGACGGATACGCAGTATTTT.

The CDR3 bases are TGTGCCAGTCGGACTAGCGGGTCGGATGAGCAGTTCTTC. Protein product: CASRTSGSDEQFF. J is TRBJ2-1 and V is TRBV19, with 11 bases matching TRBD2. V trimming: 8 bases; J trimming: 8 bases; junction bases outside the gene matches: 5. This CDR3 contains 13 residues. Germline V gives CDR1 LNHDA, CDR2 SQIVND (reference sequence).

The genes are TRBV9 and TRBJ2-7; the D gene is possibly TRBD2 (6 bases). The ends were cut back, 0 bases at V and 4 bases at J, with 11 bases in the middle. The CDR3 spans 14 residues. Germline CDR1 is SGDLS and CDR2 is YYNGEE. The chain's CDR3 is CASSVGGENYEQYF. Here the CDR3 DNA reads TGTGCCAGCAGCGTAGGCGGGGAAAATTACGAGCAGTACTTC.

The rearrangement uses TRBV30 and TRBJ1-1, with D perhaps matching TRBD1 (6 bases). This CDR3 is 13 amino acids long. Trimming shortened V by 4 bases and J by 2 bases, and 11 bases separated the two germline ends. The V gene's germline CDR1 is GTSNPN and CDR2 SVGIG (reference sequence). DNA for the CDR3: TGTGCCTGGAAACCCAGGGGCAACACTGAAGCTTTCTTT. Protein product: CAWKPRGNTEAFF.

The chain recombines TRBV30 with TRBJ1-6; 9 nucleotides line up with TRBD1. The germline gives CDR1 GTSNPN, CDR2 SVGIG (reference sequence). CDR3 length: 14 residues. V lost 5 bases and J lost 8; bases outside the gene matches: 7. CDR3 nucleotide sequence: TGTGCCTGGGGTTACGGGACAGGGTATTCACCCCTCCACTTT. Residues: CAWGYGTGYSPLHF.

This clonotype appeared a few times. V is TRBV7-9 and J is TRBJ2-7, with 13 bases matching TRBD2. The CDR3 runs to 14 residues. The V gene end was trimmed by 6 bases and the J gene end by 4 bases; junction bases not matched to a gene: 3. The germline V gene has CDR1 SEHNR and CDR2 FQNEAQ (reference sequence). CDR3 sequence: CASSRGLAGYEQYF. CDR3 sequence (DNA): TGTGCCAGCAGTCGGGGACTAGCGGGGTACGAGCAGTACTTC.

This sequence joins TRBV18 and TRBJ1-2, with D unresolved. CDR1 is KGHSH, CDR2 LQKENI, per germline. The CDR3 length is 14 residues. V dropped 3 bases and J dropped 4 bases, with 12 bases sitting between them. CDR3 coding DNA: TGTGCCAGCTCACCGAAGGCAGAAGCCTATGGCTACACCTTC. Translation: CASSPKAEAYGYTF.

The chain couples TRBV12-3 or TRBV12-4 to TRBJ2-2; no reliable D call. The CDR3 consists of 14 residues. The ends were cut back, 7 bases at V and 3 bases at J, with 12 bases in the middle. CDR3: CASTPRRDTGELFF. The CDR3, as DNA: TGTGCCAGCACCCCCCGAAGGGACACCGGGGAGCTGTTTTTT.

The DNA of the CDR3 is TGCGCCAGCAGCGATTATAAGGGCCACGAGCAGTACTTC. It yields the protein CASSDYKGHEQYF. V gene TRBV5-1 combines with J gene TRBJ2-7; D gene unclear. The germline V gene has CDR1 SGHRS and CDR2 YFSETQ. This CDR3 is 13 amino acids long. V was trimmed by 4 bases and J by 5 bases, leaving 13 bases between them.

The chain is built from TRBV6-4 and TRBJ2-3; 8 bases line up with TRBD2. The CDR3 length is 15 residues. Per the germline V gene, CDR1 is MRHNA and CDR2 is SNTAGT. After removal of 0 bases from V and 4 bases from J, the junction contained 3 bases not matched to a gene. CDR3 loop: CASSDSSGKADTQYF. The CDR3 bases are TGTGCCAGCAGTGACTCTAGCGGGAAAGCAGATACGCAGTATTTT.

This chain connects TRBV5-1 to TRBJ2-1, with 15 bases that match TRBD2. The V and J ends lost 0 bases and 7 bases, in that order; junction bases with no gene match: 11. There are 19 residues in the CDR3. Germline values: CDR1 SGHRS, CDR2 YFSETQ. For the CDR3, the DNA is TGCGCCAGCAGCTTGGTGGGGACTAGCGGGAGGCCAACGGAGAATGAGCAGTTCTTC. Encoded protein: CASSLVGTSGRPTENEQFF.

Worth noting for this clonotype: Compared with germline, one end of the junction differs, possibly owing to a read error. The chain has TRBV7-7 and TRBJ2-6; D gene unclear. CDR1 and CDR2 from the germline V gene are SSHAT and FNYEAQ (reference sequence). The CDR3 spans 15 residues. The CDR3: CASSATSSGANVLTF. Written as DNA, the CDR3 is TGTGCTAGCAGCGCGACCAGCTCTGGGGCCAACGTCCTGACTTTC.